This T cell receptor (beta chain) is from a study of cytomegalovirus exposure and HLA in healthy donors. Study-wide results and limits: One variant, a missense change in DCLRE1C, was linked in a later analysis to TCR beta V- and J-gene trimming.

The ends were cut back, 0 bases at V and 10 bases at J, with 7 bases in the middle. CDR1 and CDR2 (germline): SGHAT, FQNNGV. The CDR3 loop spans 13 amino acids. PCR was performed using 60 Vbeta and 13 Jbeta primers. Using immunoSEQ multiplex PCR, the repertoire was profiled, and TCRdb retains in-frame clones only, with some absent. The repertoire includes approximately 170,000 clones, around 80% of them detected once, and approximately 4.1% sits in the top ten. This clone is a singleton in its sample. Its antigen is undetermined. The source material was PBMCs. This chain connects TRBV11-2 to TRBJ1-6; no firm D call. This sequence originates from a woman aged 45-65 years in good health and CMV-seropositive. CDR3 protein: CASSLERGSPLHF. The CDR3 DNA follows: TGTGCCAGCAGCTTAGAGCGAGGCTCACCCCTCCACTTT. The full variable domain, its missing parts supplied by reference TRBV11-2 and TRBJ1-6, is EAGVAQSPRYKIIEKRQSVAFWCNPISGHATLYWYQQILGQGPKLLIQFQNNGVVDDSQLPKDRFSAERLKGVDSTLKIQPAKLEDSAVYLCASSLERGSPLHFGNGTRLTVT.